This note documents a single T cell receptor beta chain sequence. Profiled with immunoSEQ multiplex PCR; TCRdb holds only in-frame clones, not every one. The sample lists around 300,000 clones, 88% seen once, with about 5% in the top ten. This CDR3 is built from 15 residues. CDR1 and CDR2 from the germline V gene are SGHVS and FNYEAQ. V was clipped by 4 bases and J by 2 bases; unmatched bases: 7. This entry comes from a study of blood T cell repertoires in COVID-19. Specimen: PBMCs or T cells enriched from blood (not recorded which). This sequence joins TRBV7-6 and TRBJ2-5; 7 bases match TRBD1. The source of this sequence is a man aged 30-40 years who had recovered from COVID-19. The DNA for the CDR3 is TGTGCCAGCAGCTCAGTAGGGACAGCTCAAGAGACCCAGTACTTC. This codes for CASSSVGTAQETQYF.